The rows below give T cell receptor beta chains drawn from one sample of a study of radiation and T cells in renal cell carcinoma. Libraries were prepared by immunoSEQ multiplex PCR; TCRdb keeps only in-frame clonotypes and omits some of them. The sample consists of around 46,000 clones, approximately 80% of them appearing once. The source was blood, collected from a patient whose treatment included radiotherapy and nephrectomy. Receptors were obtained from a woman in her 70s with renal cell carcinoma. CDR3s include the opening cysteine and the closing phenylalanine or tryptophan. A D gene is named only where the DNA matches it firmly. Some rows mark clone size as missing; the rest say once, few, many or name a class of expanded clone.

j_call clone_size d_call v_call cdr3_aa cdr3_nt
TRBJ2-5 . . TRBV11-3 CASSPGTRETQYF TGTGCCAGTTCACCGGGCACTCGGGAGACCCAGTACTTC
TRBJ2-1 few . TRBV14 CASSRGGGHYNEQFF TGTGCCAGCAGCCGGGGAGGGGGGCACTACAATGAGCAGTTCTTC
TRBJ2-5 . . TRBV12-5 CASGFQEETQYF TGTGCTAGTGGTTTCCAGGAGGAGACCCAGTACTTC
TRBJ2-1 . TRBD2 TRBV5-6 CASRRGLAGVFSYNEQFF TGTGCCAGCAGACGAGGACTAGCGGGGGTCTTCTCCTACAATGAGCAGTTCTTC
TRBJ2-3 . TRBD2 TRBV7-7 CASSLGRGGNTDTQYF TGTGCCAGCAGCTTAGGGCGCGGGGGAAACACAGATACGCAGTATTTT
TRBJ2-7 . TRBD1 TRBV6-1 CASSAAGTGIEQYF TGTGCCAGCAGTGCCGCCGGGACAGGGATCGAGCAGTACTTC
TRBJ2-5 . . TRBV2 CASSSSGGETQYF .
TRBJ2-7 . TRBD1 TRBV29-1 CSVRTGSSYEQYF TGCAGCGTTCGGACAGGTTCATCCTACGAGCAGTACTTC
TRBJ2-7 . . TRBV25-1 CASSARYEQYF TGTGCCAGCAGTGCTCGCTACGAGCAGTACTTC
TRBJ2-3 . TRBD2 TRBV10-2 CASSEWRGGYADTQYF TGCGCCAGCAGTGAGTGGCGGGGGGGCTATGCAGATACGCAGTATTTT
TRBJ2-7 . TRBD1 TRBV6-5 CASRYRDRPYEQYF TGTGCCAGCAGGTACCGGGACAGGCCCTACGAGCAGTACTTC
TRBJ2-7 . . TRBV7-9 CASSPGWVAYEPPSYEQYF TGTGCCAGCAGCCCCGGGTGGGTGGCCTACGAGCCCCCCTCCTACGAGCAGTACTTC
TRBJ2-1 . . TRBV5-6 CASSWLGPNDNEQFF TGTGCCAGCAGCTGGTTGGGGCCCAATGACAATGAGCAGTTCTTC
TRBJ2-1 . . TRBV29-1 CSVDLRGRTYNEQFF TGCAGCGTTGACCTACGGGGGAGGACATACAATGAGCAGTTCTTC
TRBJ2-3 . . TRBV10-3 CAISGSGRSTDTQYF TGTGCCATCAGTGGGAGCGGGCGGAGCACAGATACGCAGTATTTT
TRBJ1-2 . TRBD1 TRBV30 CAWSAKRTDRKLWKPGYTF TGTGCCTGGAGTGCTAAAAGGACGGACAGGAAGCTATGGAAACCTGGCTACACCTTC
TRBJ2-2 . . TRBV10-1 CASGHLNTGELFF TGCGCCAGCGGACACTTGAACACCGGGGAGCTGTTTTTT
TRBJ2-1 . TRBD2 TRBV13 CASSRGVASGGLGYNEQFF TGTGCCAGCAGTCGCGGGGTGGCTAGCGGGGGCCTAGGATACAATGAGCAGTTCTTC
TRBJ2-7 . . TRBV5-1 CASSLGGFDEQYF TGCGCCAGCAGCTTGGGGGGGTTTGACGAGCAGTACTTC
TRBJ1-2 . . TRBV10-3 CANGPAGGHGYTF TGTGCCAATGGGCCAGCGGGGGGACATGGCTACACCTTC
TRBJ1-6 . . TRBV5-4 CASSLGWGDSPLHF TGTGCCAGCAGCTTGGGCTGGGGCGACTCACCCCTCCACTTT
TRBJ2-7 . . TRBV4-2 CASSQGRGRYEQYF TGTGCCAGCAGCCAAGGTAGAGGGAGGTACGAGCAGTACTTC